Described below is a single T cell receptor (beta chain) sequence and its context. What it recognizes is unknown. The data were taken from a study of memory CD4+ T cells and cytomegalovirus serostatus. Notes on the study in general: Suggested: most of the CMV-linked TCR signature lies in CD4+ memory cells. Median bootstrapped AUC for CMV status was roughly 0.95 originally, about 0.9 US-trained.

Libraries were prepared by immunoSEQ multiplex PCR; TCRdb keeps only in-frame clonotypes and omits some of them. The sample shows tens of thousands of clones, about 80% of them seen only once. V dropped 6 bases and J dropped 5; count of bases not matched to a gene: 6. CDR1 and CDR2 (germline): MDHEN, SYDVKM. The CDR3 extends over 13 amino acids. The sort gate was single viable CD3+CD4+CD8-CD45RO+ cells for memory CD4+ T cells. The chain joins TRBV28 to TRBJ2-5; TRBD1 agrees at 7 bases. This TCR derives from an adult in good health and CMV-seropositive. Specimen: memory CD4+ T cells from blood. The CDR3 DNA reads TGTGCCAGCAGGCAACAGGGGCCGGAGACCCAGTACTTC. As protein: CASRQQGPETQYF.